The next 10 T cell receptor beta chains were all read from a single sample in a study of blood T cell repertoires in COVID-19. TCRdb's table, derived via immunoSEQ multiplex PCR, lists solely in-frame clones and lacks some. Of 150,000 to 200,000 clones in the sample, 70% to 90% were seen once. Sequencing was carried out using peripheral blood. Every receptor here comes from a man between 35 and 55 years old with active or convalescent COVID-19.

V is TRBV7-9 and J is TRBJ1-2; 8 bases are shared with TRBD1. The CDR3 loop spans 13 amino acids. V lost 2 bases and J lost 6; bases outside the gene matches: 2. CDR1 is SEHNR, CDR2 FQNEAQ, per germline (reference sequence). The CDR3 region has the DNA TGTGCCAGCAGCTTACCAGGGGGCGATGGCTACACCTTC. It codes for CASSLPGGDGYTF.

The CDR3 nucleotides read TGCGCCAGCAGCTTGGAGACAGGGAGGAATCAGCCCCAGCATTTT. Its translation: CASSLETGRNQPQHF. This chain connects TRBV5-1 to TRBJ1-5, with TRBD1 matching over 7 bases. J lost 4 bases, V lost 0 bases, and 4 bases had no gene match. From germline, CDR1 is SGHRS and CDR2 YFSETQ. CDR3 length equals 15 residues.

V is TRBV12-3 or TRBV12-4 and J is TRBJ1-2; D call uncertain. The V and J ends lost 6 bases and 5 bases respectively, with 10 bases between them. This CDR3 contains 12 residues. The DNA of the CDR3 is TGTGCCAGCAGCCCCTTTGAGTATGGCTACACCTTC. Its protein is CASSPFEYGYTF.

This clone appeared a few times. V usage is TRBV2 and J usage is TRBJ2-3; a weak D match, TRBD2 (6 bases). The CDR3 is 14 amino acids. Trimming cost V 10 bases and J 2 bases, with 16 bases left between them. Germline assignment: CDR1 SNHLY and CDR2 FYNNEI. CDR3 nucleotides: TGTGCCATCCTACTACCGCGGGACACAGATACGCAGTATTTT. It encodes CAILLPRDTDTQYF.

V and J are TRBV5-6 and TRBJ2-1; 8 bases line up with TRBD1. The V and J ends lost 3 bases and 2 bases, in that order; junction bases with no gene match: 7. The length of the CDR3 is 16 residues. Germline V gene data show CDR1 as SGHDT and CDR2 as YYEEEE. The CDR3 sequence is CASSYTAGGPYNEQFF. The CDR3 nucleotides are TGTGCCAGCAGCTATACCGCAGGGGGCCCCTACAATGAGCAGTTCTTC.

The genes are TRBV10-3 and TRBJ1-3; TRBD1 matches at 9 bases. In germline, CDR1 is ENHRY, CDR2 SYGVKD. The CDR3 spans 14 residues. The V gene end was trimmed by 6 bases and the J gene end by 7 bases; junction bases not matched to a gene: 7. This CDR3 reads CAISRTGDSNTIYF. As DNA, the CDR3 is TGTGCCATCAGCCGGACAGGGGATAGTAACACCATATATTTT.

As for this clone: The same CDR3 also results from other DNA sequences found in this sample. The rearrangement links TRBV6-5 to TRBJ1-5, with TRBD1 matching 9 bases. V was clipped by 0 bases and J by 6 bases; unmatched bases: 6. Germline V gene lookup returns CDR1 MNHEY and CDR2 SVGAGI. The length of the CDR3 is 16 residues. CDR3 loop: CASSYSGTGMGQPQHF. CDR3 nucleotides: TGTGCCAGCAGTTACTCTGGGACAGGGATGGGTCAGCCCCAGCATTTT.

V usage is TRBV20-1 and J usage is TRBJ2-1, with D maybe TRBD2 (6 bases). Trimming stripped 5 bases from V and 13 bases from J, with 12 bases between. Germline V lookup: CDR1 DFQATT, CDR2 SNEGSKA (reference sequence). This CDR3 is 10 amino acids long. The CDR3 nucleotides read TGCAGTGCTCACTCGGGGGTTCAGTTCTTC. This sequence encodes CSAHSGVQFF.

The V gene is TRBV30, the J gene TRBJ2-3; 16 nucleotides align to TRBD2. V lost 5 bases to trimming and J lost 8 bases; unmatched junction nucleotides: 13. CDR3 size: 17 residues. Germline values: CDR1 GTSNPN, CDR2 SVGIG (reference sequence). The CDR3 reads CAWVGPGLAGGPGTQYF. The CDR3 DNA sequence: TGTGCCTGGGTGGGACCGGGACTAGCGGGGGGGCCCGGTACGCAGTATTTT.

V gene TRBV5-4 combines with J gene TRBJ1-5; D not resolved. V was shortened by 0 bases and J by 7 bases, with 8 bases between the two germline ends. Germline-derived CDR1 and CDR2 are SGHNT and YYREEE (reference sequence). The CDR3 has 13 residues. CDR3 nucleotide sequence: TGTGCCAGCAGCTTGGCCGGTTCACAGCCCCAGCATTTT. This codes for CASSLAGSQPQHF.